This TCR beta chain is drawn from a study of blood T cell repertoires in COVID-19. At the level of the study: Acute and convalescent COVID-19 specimens originated in the United States, Italy and Spain. PBMCs, B-cell-depleted T cells, or T cells were the source of the cDNA or gDNA that made up the material.

Here immunoSEQ multiplex PCR was the method, and the copy in TCRdb shows in-frame clones only, minus some. The sample has just under 20,000 clones, just over 90% seen once. The germline V gene encodes CDR1 LGHDT and CDR2 YNNKEL (reference sequence). V gave up 3 bases and J gave up 4 bases, with 10 bases separating them. The CDR3 contains 14 residues. The sample comprised peripheral blood. The sequence was obtained from a woman aged 45-65 years with active COVID-19. The J gene is TRBJ2-1, the V gene TRBV3-1 (or the pseudogene TRBV3-2), with D tentatively TRBD2 (6 bases). CDR3 region: CASSHTSRYNEQFF. The DNA for the CDR3 is TGTGCCAGCAGCCATACTAGCCGGTACAATGAGCAGTTCTTC.